This T cell receptor (beta chain) is from a study of CD8+CD57+ T cells in acquired aplastic anemia. Study-level information: Mean DNA quantity obtained from sorted CD4+ and CD8+ cells was 2.5 to 4 ug. Mean read depth for CD4+ cells from healthy donors was some 11 million. Findings and limits, study-wide: Approximately 28 CD8+ CDR3 sequences were shared between patients and controls. Controls did not differ significantly from patients in CD8+ Simpson's diversity.

Using genomic DNA as the template, TCR beta VDJ and CDR3 profiling was carried out. TCRdb analysed the reads with MiXCR anew, one entry per CDR3 protein. The data contain over 150,000 distinct CDR3 sequences, around 40% of them singletons. With respect to this clonotype: Antigen unknown.

Germline V gene lookup returns CDR1 MNHNS and CDR2 SASEGT. The CDR3 length is 17 residues. V dropped 8 bases and J dropped 3 bases, with 24 bases sitting between them. Sequencing was carried out using sorted CD4+, CD8+, or CD8+CD57+ T cells (not recorded which) from PBMCs. The TCR sequence derives from a human donor in good health. The chain carries TRBV6-1 and TRBJ2-3; a possible D gene is TRBD2 (6 bases). CDR3 residues: CASGRSSRRGSTDTQYF. Here the CDR3 DNA reads TGTGCCAGCGGCCGGAGCAGCCGGAGGGGTTCTACAGATACGCAGTATTTT.